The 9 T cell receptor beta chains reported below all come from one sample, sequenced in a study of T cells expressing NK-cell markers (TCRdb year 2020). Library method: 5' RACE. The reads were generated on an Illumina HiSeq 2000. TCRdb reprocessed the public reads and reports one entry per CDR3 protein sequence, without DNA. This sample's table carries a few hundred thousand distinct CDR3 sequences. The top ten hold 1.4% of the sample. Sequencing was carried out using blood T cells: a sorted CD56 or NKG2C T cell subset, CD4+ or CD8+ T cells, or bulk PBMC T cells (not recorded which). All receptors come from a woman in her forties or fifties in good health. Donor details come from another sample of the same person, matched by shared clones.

CDR3 region: CASRLSSGGDTQYF. The chain links TRBV12-3 or TRBV12-4 to TRBJ2-3; the D gene TCRdb calls, TRBD2, cannot be checked with no DNA. The length of the CDR3 is 14 residues.

The CDR3 loop is CAWVEGRGTQYF. The genes are TRBV30 and TRBJ2-3; TCRdb's D call of TRBD1 is untestable without DNA. This CDR3 region has 12 residues. Germline V CDR1 and CDR2: GTSNPN, SVGIG (reference sequence).

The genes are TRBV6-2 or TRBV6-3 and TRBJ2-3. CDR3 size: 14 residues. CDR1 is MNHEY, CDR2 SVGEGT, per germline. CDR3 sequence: CASTPTEPPDTQYF.

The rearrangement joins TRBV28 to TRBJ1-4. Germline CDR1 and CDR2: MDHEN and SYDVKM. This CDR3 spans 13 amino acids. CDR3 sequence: CASSLYTNEKLFF.

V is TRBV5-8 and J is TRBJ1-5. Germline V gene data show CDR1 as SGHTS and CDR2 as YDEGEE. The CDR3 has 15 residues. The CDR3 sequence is CASSLGLLHKQPQHF.

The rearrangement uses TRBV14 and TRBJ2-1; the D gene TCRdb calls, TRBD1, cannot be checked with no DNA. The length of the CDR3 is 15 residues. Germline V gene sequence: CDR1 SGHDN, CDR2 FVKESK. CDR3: CASSQAPGIYNEQFF.

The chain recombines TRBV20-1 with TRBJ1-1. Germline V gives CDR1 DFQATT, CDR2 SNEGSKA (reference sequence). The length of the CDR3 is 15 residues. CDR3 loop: CSARPHGLGDTEALF.

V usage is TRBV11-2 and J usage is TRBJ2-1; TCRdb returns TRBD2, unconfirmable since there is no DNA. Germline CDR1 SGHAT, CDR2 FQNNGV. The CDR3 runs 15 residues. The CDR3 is CASRTWTSGDNEQFF.

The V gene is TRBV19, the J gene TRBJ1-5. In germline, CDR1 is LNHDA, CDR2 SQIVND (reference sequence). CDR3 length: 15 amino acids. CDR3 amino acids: CASNGRGGSNQPQHF.